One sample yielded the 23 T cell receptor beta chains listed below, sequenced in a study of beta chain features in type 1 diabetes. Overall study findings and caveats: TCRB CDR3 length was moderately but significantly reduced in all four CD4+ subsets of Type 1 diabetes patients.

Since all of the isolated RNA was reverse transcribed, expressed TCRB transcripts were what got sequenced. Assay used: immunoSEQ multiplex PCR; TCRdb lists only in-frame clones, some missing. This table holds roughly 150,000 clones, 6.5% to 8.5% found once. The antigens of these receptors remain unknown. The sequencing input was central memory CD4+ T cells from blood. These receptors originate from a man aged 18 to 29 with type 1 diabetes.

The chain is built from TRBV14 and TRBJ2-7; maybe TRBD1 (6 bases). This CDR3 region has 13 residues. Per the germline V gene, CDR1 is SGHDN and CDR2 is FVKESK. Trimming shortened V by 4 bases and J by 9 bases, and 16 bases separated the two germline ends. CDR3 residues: CASSLDSRSGQYF. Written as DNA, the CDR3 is TGTGCCAGCAGCCTGGACAGCCGGTCTGGGCAGTACTTC.

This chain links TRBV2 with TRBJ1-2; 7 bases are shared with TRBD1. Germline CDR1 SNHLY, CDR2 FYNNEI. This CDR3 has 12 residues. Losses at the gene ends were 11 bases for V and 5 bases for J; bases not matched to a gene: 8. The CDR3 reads CAGSGTAYGYTF. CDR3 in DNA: TGTGCCGGGTCCGGGACAGCTTATGGCTACACCTTC.

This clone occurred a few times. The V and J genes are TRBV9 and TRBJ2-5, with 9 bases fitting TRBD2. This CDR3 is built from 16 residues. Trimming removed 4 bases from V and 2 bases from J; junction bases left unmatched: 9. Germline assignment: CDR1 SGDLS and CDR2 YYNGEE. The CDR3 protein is CASSHPSGGNQETQYF. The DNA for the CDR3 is TGTGCCAGCAGCCACCCAAGCGGGGGGAATCAAGAGACCCAGTACTTC.

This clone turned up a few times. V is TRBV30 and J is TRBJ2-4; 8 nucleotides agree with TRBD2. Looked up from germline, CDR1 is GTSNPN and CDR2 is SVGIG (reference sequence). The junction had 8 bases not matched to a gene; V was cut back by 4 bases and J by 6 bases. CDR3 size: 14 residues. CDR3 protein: CAWNPGGPGNIQYF. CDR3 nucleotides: TGTGCCTGGAACCCGGGAGGGCCGGGAAACATTCAGTACTTC.

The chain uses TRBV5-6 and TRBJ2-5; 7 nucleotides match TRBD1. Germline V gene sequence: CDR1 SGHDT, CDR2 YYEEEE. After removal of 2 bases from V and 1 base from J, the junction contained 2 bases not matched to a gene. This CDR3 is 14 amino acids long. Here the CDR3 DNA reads TGTGCCAGCAGCTTTTGGGACAGCCAAGAGACCCAGTACTTC. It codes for CASSFWDSQETQYF.

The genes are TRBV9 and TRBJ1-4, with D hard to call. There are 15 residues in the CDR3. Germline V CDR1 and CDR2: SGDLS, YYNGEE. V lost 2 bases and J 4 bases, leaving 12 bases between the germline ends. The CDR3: CASSVKAGFNEKLFF. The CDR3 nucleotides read TGTGCCAGCAGCGTTAAGGCAGGCTTTAATGAAAAACTGTTTTTT.

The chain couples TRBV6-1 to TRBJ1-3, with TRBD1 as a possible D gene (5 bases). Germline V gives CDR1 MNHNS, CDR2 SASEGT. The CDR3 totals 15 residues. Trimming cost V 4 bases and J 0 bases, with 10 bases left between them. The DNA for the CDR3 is TGTGCCAGCAGTGTACGCAGGGACTCTGGAAACACCATATATTTT. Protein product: CASSVRRDSGNTIYF.

The CDR3 is CASSRNGQSYQPQHF. CDR3 nucleotide sequence: TGTGCCAGTAGCAGGAACGGACAGTCCTATCAGCCCCAGCATTTT. This chain joins TRBV19 and TRBJ1-5; possibly TRBD1 for D (6 bases). CDR1 LNHDA and CDR2 SQIVND come from the germline V gene (reference sequence). This CDR3 is built from 15 residues. V was clipped by 6 bases and J by 5 bases, with 17 bases between them.

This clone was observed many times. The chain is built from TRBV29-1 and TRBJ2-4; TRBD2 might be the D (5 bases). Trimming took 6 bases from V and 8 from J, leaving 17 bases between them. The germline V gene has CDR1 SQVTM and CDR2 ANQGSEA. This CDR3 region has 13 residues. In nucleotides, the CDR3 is TGCAGCGTGTATACTAGTTCTGGGGACATTCAGTACTTC. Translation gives CSVYTSSGDIQYF.

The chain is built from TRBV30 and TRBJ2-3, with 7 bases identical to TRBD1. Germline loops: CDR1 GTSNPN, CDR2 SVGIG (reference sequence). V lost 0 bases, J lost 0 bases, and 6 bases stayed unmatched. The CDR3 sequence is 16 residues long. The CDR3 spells CAWSVGTAFSTDTQYF. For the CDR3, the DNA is TGTGCCTGGAGTGTAGGGACAGCCTTTAGCACAGATACGCAGTATTTT.

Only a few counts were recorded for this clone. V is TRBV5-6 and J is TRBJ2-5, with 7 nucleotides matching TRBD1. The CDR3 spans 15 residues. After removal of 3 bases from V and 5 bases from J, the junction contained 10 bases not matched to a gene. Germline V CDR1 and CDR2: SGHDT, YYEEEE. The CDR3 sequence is CASSSLGTEVETQYF. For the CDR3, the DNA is TGTGCCAGCAGCTCATTAGGGACAGAAGTCGAGACCCAGTACTTC.

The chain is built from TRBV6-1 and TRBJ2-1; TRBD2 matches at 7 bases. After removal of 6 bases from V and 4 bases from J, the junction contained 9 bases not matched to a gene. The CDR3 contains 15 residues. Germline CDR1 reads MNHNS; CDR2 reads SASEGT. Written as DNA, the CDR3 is TGTGCCAGCAGGCGATTAGGACTAGAGTACAATGAGCAGTTCTTC. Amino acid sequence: CASRRLGLEYNEQFF.

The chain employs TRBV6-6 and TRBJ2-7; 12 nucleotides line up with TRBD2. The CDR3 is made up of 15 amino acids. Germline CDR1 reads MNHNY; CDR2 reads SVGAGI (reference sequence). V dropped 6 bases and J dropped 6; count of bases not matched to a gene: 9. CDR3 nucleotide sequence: TGTGCCAGCAGGGTCCGACTAGCGGGAGATGCCGAGCAGTACTTC. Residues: CASRVRLAGDAEQYF.

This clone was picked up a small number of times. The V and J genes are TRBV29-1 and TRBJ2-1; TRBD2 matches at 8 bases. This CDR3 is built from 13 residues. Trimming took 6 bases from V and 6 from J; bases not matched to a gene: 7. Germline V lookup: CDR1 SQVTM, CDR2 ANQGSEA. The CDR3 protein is CSVAGTSLNEQFF. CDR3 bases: TGCAGCGTAGCCGGGACTAGTCTCAATGAGCAGTTCTTC.

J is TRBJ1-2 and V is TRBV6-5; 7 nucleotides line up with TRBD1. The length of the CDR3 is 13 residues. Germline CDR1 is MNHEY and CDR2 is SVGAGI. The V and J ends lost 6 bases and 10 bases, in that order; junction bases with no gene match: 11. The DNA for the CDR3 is TGTGCCAGCAGAAAACCAGGGGGAAAGGACTACACCTTC. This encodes CASRKPGGKDYTF.

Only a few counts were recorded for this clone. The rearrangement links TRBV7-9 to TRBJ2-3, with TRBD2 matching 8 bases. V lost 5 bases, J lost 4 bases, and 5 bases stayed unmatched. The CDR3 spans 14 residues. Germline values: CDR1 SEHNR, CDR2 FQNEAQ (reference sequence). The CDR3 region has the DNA TGTGCCAGCAGCCTCAGCGGGAGTTCAGATACGCAGTATTTT. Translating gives CASSLSGSSDTQYF.

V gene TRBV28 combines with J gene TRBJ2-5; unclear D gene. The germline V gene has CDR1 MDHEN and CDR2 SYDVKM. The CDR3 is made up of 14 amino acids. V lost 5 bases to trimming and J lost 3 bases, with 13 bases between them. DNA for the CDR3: TGTGCCAGCAGTCCCCGGAGACCCGAAGAGACCCAGTACTTC. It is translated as CASSPRRPEETQYF.

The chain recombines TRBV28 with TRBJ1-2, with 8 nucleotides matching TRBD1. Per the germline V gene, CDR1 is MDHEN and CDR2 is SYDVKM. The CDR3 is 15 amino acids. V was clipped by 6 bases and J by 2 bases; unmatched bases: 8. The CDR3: CASSPRTGTNYGYTF. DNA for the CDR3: TGTGCCAGCAGCCCCAGGACAGGGACCAACTATGGCTACACCTTC.

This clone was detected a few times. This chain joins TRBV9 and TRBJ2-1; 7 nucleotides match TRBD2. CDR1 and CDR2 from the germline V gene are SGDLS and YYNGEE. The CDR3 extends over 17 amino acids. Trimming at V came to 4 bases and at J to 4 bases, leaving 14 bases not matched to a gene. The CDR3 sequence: CASSPPATGGFYNEQFF. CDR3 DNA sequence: TGTGCCAGCAGCCCCCCGGCTACCGGGGGGTTTTACAATGAGCAGTTCTTC.

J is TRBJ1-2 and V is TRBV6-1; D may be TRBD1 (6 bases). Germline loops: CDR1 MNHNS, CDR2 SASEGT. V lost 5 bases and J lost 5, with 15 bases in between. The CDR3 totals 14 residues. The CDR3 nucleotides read TGTGCCAGCAGTCCTCTGGGGGGGGCGTATGGCTACACCTTC. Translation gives CASSPLGGAYGYTF.

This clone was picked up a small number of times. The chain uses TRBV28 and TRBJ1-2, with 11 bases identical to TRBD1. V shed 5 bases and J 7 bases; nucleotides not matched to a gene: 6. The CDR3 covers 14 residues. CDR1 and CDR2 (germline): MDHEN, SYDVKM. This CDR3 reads CASSRRTGGSGYTF. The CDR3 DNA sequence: TGTGCCAGCAGTCGCAGGACAGGGGGCAGTGGCTACACCTTC.

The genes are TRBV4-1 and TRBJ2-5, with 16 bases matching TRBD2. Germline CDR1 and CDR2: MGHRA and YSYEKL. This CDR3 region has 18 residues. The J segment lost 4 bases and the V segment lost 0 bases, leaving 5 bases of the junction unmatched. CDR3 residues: CASSQEGLAGGLRETQYF. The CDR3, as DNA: TGCGCCAGCAGCCAAGAGGGACTAGCGGGGGGGCTGAGAGAGACCCAGTACTTC.

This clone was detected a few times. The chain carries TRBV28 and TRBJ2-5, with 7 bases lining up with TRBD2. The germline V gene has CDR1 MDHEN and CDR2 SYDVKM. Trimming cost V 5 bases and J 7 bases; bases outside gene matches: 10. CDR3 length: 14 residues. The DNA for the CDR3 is TGTGCCAGCAGTCGAGGACTAGTTGTGGGGACCCAGTACTTC. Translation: CASSRGLVVGTQYF. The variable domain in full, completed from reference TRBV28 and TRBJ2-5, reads DVKVTQSSRYLVKRTGEKVFLECVQDMDHENMFWYRQDPGLGLRLIYFSYDVKMKEKGDIPEGYSVSREKKERFSLILESASTNQTSMYLCASSRGLVVGTQYFGPGTRLLVL.